These 27 T cell receptor beta chains originate from one sample sequenced in a study of T cells in Graves' hyperthyroidism and ophthalmopathy (dated 2019 in TCRdb). The method was multiplex PCR. The instrument given in TCRdb is Illumina HiSeq 2000. The TCR beta CDR3 regions were amplified from RNA transcripts. For the first round of RT-PCR on the TCR CDR3, the HTBI primer set was used together with the Qiagen OneStep RT-PCR kit. TCRdb reprocessing: public reads trimmed at Q25 with fastp, clones called with MiXCR, in-frame beta chains kept. Every CDR3 protein is listed once, alongside the most common genes and DNA of its rows. For this sample the table gives approximately 640,000 distinct CDR3 sequences, of which roughly 17% were detected only once. Over 3.5% of the sample lies in the top ten. Material for sequencing was blood. These receptors were collected from a woman younger than 45 with Graves' hyperthyroidism.

This clonotype was recorded many times. CDR3 in amino acids: CASSFSGADTGELFF. DNA of the CDR3: TGTGCCAGCAGTTTCTCGGGAGCGGACACCGGGGAGCTGTTTTTT. The chain employs TRBV6-2 or TRBV6-3 and TRBJ2-2, with D perhaps matching TRBD2 (6 bases). CDR3 length: 15 amino acids. Germline V gene lookup returns CDR1 MNHEY and CDR2 SVGEGT. V was cut by 4 bases and J by 3 bases, with 12 bases left in between.

This clonotype was seen a handful of times. V and J are TRBV6-1 and TRBJ2-7, with 8 bases matching TRBD2. Trimming cost V 2 bases and J 5 bases; bases outside gene matches: 8. The CDR3 contains 15 residues. Germline V gene sequence: CDR1 MNHNS, CDR2 SASEGT. The DNA for the CDR3 is TGTGCCAGCAGTGAAACGACTAGCGCATCGGACGAGCAGTACTTC. Translating it yields CASSETTSASDEQYF.

This clonotype was detected ten times or more. This chain joins TRBV7-3 and TRBJ1-1; 7 bases fit TRBD1. V shed 3 bases, J shed 0 bases, and the junction held 10 bases outside the gene matches. This CDR3 contains 17 residues. The germline CDR1 and CDR2 sequences are SGHTA and FQGTGA. CDR3 DNA: TGTGCCAGCAGCTTGCGGACAGGAGCCAACATGAACACTGAAGCTTTCTTT. Translated: CASSLRTGANMNTEAFF.

This clonotype was picked up many times. J is TRBJ2-2 and V is TRBV27, with D possibly matching TRBD1 (5 bases). The V end was cut by 2 bases, the J end by 5 bases, with 9 bases between. CDR3 length equals 14 residues. Germline CDR1 is MNHEY and CDR2 is SMNVEV (reference sequence). The CDR3 DNA is TGTGCCAGCAGTTTAGGGGCGGTTACCGGGGAGCTGTTTTTT. This gives the protein CASSLGAVTGELFF.

Many counts were recorded for this clonotype. The J gene is TRBJ1-4, the V gene TRBV2; 10 nucleotides match TRBD1. The CDR3 consists of 16 residues. The J segment lost 5 bases and the V segment lost 6 bases, leaving 9 bases of the junction unmatched. In germline, CDR1 is SNHLY, CDR2 FYNNEI. The CDR3 sequence is CASSGARQGANEKLFF. CDR3 coding DNA: TGTGCCAGCAGCGGAGCCCGACAGGGGGCCAATGAAAAACTGTTTTTT.

This clonotype was counted ten times or more. The rearrangement joins TRBV5-1 to TRBJ1-2, with unresolved D. Germline V gene lookup returns CDR1 SGHRS and CDR2 YFSETQ. There are 13 residues in the CDR3. The germline V and J ends were trimmed by 3 bases and 7 bases, with 13 bases remaining between them. CDR3 amino acids: CASSSPTSPGYTF. Here the CDR3 DNA reads TGCGCCAGCAGCTCGCCAACAAGCCCTGGCTACACCTTC.

This clonotype was seen ten or more times. The V and J genes are TRBV3-1 and TRBJ1-1, with unresolved D. CDR3 length equals 12 residues. The V end was cut by 6 bases, the J end by 7 bases, with 12 bases between. CDR1 is LGHDT and CDR2 is YNNKEL in the germline V gene (reference sequence). This CDR3 reads CASSRGDGEAFF. CDR3 nucleotides: TGTGCCAGCAGTCGAGGAGACGGTGAAGCTTTCTTT.

This clonotype showed up many times. V is TRBV10-3 and J is TRBJ2-3; the D gene could be TRBD1 or TRBD2 (6 bases each). Trimming removed 10 bases from V and 3 bases from J, with 20 bases in between. Germline CDR1 is ENHRY and CDR2 is SYGVKD. CDR3 length: 15 amino acids. The CDR3 coding sequence is TGTGCCAACCGGGATTCCACAGGGAGGACAGATACGCAGTATTTT. As protein: CANRDSTGRTDTQYF.

The chain recombines TRBV18 with TRBJ2-3; TRBD1 matches 8 bases. The CDR3 runs 19 residues. J lost 4 bases, V lost 4 bases, and 19 bases had no gene match. Germline V gives CDR1 KGHSH, CDR2 LQKENI. The CDR3 coding sequence is TGTGCCAGCTCACTTCTTTCCCACTCCGGACAGGGAAATTCAGATACGCAGTATTTT. Its protein is CASSLLSHSGQGNSDTQYF.

The chain has TRBV15 and TRBJ1-1; no firm D call. V gave up 5 bases and J gave up 4 bases, with 8 bases separating them. The CDR3 runs to 12 residues. Germline lookup yields CDR1 LNHNV and CDR2 YYDKDF (reference sequence). The chain's CDR3 is CATSLRGTEAFF. In nucleotides, the CDR3 is TGTGCCACCAGCCTCCGAGGCACTGAAGCTTTCTTT.

This clonotype was counted ten times or more. The rearrangement uses TRBV18 and TRBJ1-2; 8 bases line up with TRBD1. The CDR3 spans 14 residues. The junction had 9 bases not matched to a gene; V was cut back by 2 bases and J by 10 bases. Looked up from germline, CDR1 is KGHSH and CDR2 is LQKENI. This CDR3 reads CASSPSGTGSLYTF. CDR3 bases: TGTGCCAGCTCACCATCCGGGACAGGTTCGCTCTACACCTTC.

This clonotype was seen many times. V is TRBV9 and J is TRBJ2-1, with TRBD2 as a possible D gene (6 bases). CDR1 and CDR2 (germline): SGDLS, YYNGEE. V dropped 5 bases and J dropped 10 bases, with 22 bases sitting between them. The CDR3 is 15 residues long. The CDR3 sequence: CASSGPLTPGLEQFF. CDR3 DNA: TGTGCCAGCAGTGGCCCTCTTACCCCGGGACTGGAGCAGTTCTTC.

V gene TRBV5-6 combines with J gene TRBJ2-7, with no clear D. V lost 0 bases to trimming and J lost 2 bases, with 9 bases between them. Germline V gives CDR1 SGHDT, CDR2 YYEEEE. This CDR3 comprises 14 residues. CDR3 sequence (DNA): TGTGCCAGCAGCTTGGTCGCGGTTACCTACGAGCAGTACTTC. Its translation is CASSLVAVTYEQYF.

In the case of this clonotype: A read error is likely, as this CDR3 ends without the conserved phenylalanine or tryptophan. The DNA of the CDR3 is TGTGCCAGCAGCTTAGATGGCAGTGACGAGCAGTACCTC. Its translation: CASSLDGSDEQYL. This rearrangement joins TRBV7-2 to TRBJ2-7, with no clear D. The CDR3 contains 13 residues. CDR1 is SGHTA, CDR2 FQGNSA, per germline. The ends were cut back, 1 base at V and 5 bases at J, with 9 bases in the middle.

The chain joins TRBV5-4 to TRBJ2-5, with D hard to call. The CDR3 runs to 14 residues. The germline gives CDR1 SGHNT, CDR2 YYREEE (reference sequence). V was clipped by 0 bases and J by 4 bases, with 10 bases between them. CDR3 sequence: CASSLEPVGETQYF. The CDR3 DNA sequence: TGTGCCAGCAGCTTGGAACCGGTGGGAGAGACCCAGTACTTC.

The rearrangement joins TRBV12-3 or TRBV12-4 to TRBJ1-2, with D tentatively TRBD1 (5 bases). This CDR3 region has 14 residues. V was trimmed by 4 bases and J by 8 bases, leaving 17 bases between them. CDR3 nucleotides: TGTGCCAGCAGTTCGGCGGTGGGGCGGGAGGGCTACACCTTC. Amino acid sequence: CASSSAVGREGYTF.

This clonotype has a count of ten or more. V gene TRBV3-1 combines with J gene TRBJ2-1; D ambiguous. Germline V lookup: CDR1 LGHDT, CDR2 YNNKEL (reference sequence). The CDR3 is 12 residues long. Trimming shortened V by 4 bases and J by 7 bases, and 8 bases separated the two germline ends. The CDR3 protein is CASSRMQNEQFF. The CDR3 nucleotides read TGTGCCAGCAGCCGCATGCAAAATGAGCAGTTCTTC.

This clonotype has ten or more counts. This chain connects TRBV7-2 to TRBJ2-1; 8 positions match TRBD2. With 3 bases clipped from V and 4 bases from J, the junction kept 5 bases outside the gene matches. Germline V lookup: CDR1 SGHTA, CDR2 FQGNSA. The CDR3 loop spans 15 amino acids. CDR3 sequence reads: CASSFTGGPYNEQFF. CDR3 coding DNA: TGTGCCAGCAGCTTCACGGGAGGGCCTTACAATGAGCAGTTCTTC. The full variable domain, rest sourced from reference TRBV7-2 and TRBJ2-1, is GAGVSQSPSNKVTEKGKDVELRCDPISGHTALYWYRQSLGQGLEFLIYFQGNSAPDKSGLPSDRFSAERTGGSVSTLTIQRTQQEDSAVYLCASSFTGGPYNEQFFGPGTRLTVL.

The rearrangement links TRBV7-9 to TRBJ2-2, with 10 bases aligning to TRBD2. V lost 5 bases to trimming and J lost 3 bases; unmatched junction nucleotides: 6. Germline V gene lookup returns CDR1 SEHNR and CDR2 FQNEAQ (reference sequence). The CDR3 consists of 16 residues. The CDR3 DNA reads TGTGCCAGCAGCCCTAGCGGGAGTGGGGACACCGGGGAGCTGTTTTTT. Protein product: CASSPSGSGDTGELFF. The complete variable domain, with remaining parts taken from reference TRBV7-9 and TRBJ2-2, reads DTGVSQNPRHKITKRGQNVTFRCDPISEHNRLYWYRQTLGQGPEFLTYFQNEAQLEKSRLLSDRFSAERPKGSFSTLEIQRTEQGDSAMYLCASSPSGSGDTGELFFGEGSRLTVL.

This clonotype was recorded many times. The chain carries TRBV7-2 and TRBJ2-5; perhaps TRBD2 as D (5 bases). Germline V gene lookup returns CDR1 SGHTA and CDR2 FQGNSA. CDR3 length: 13 residues. Trimming stripped 2 bases from V and 4 bases from J, with 8 bases between. CDR3 in amino acids: CASSLMAGETQYF. CDR3 in DNA: TGTGCCAGCAGCTTAATGGCGGGAGAGACCCAGTACTTC. Complete variable domain (other parts from reference TRBV7-2 and TRBJ2-5): GAGVSQSPSNKVTEKGKDVELRCDPISGHTALYWYRQSLGQGLEFLIYFQGNSAPDKSGLPSDRFSAERTGGSVSTLTIQRTQQEDSAVYLCASSLMAGETQYFGPGTRLLVL.

This clonotype has at least ten counts. This chain joins TRBV7-3 and TRBJ2-7; possibly TRBD1 or TRBD2 for D (5 bases each). This CDR3 has 15 residues. The germline V gene encodes CDR1 SGHTA and CDR2 FQGTGA. V was clipped by 0 bases and J by 3 bases, with 12 bases between them. Written as DNA, the CDR3 is TGTGCCAGCAGCTTAACGGGGACGGCATTCTACGAGCAGTACTTC. This translates into CASSLTGTAFYEQYF.

This rearrangement joins TRBV11-2 to TRBJ1-2; tentatively, D is TRBD1 (6 bases). Per germline, CDR1 SGHAT and CDR2 FQNNGV. CDR3 length: 15 amino acids. Trimming removed 1 base from V and 8 bases from J, with 17 bases in between. In nucleotides, the CDR3 is TGTGCCAGCAGCTTAGCCCCCACGGGGGCCAGAGGCTACACCTTC. Translated: CASSLAPTGARGYTF. The complete variable domain, with remaining parts taken from reference TRBV11-2 and TRBJ1-2, reads EAGVAQSPRYKIIEKRQSVAFWCNPISGHATLYWYQQILGQGPKLLIQFQNNGVVDDSQLPKDRFSAERLKGVDSTLKIQPAKLEDSAVYLCASSLAPTGARGYTFGSGTRLTVV.

This clonotype was counted between two and nine times. The chain employs TRBV18 and TRBJ2-5, with 7 bases matching TRBD1. This CDR3 has 16 amino acids. The germline V gene has CDR1 KGHSH and CDR2 LQKENI. V was clipped by 6 bases and J by 4 bases; unmatched bases: 14. DNA for the CDR3: TGTGCCAGCTCCTCCTCAGAGGGGGCTGTTCGAGAGACCCAGTACTTC. It encodes CASSSSEGAVRETQYF.

This clonotype was recorded many times. CDR3 DNA sequence: TGTGCCAGCAGCCTAATGATTATCCGGCCCGGGCGAGGAAACACCATATATTTT. Protein sequence: CASSLMIIRPGRGNTIYF. The gene calls are TRBV3-1 and TRBJ1-3; no firm D call. Trimming removed 4 bases at V and 4 bases at J, with 23 bases between. Germline CDR1 reads LGHDT; CDR2 reads YNNKEL (reference sequence). The length of the CDR3 is 18 residues.

This clonotype was counted ten times or more. The chain couples TRBV20-1 to TRBJ2-7; D perhaps matches TRBD2 (6 bases). This CDR3 is built from 16 residues. The germline V gene has CDR1 DFQATT and CDR2 SNEGSKA (reference sequence). The V gene lost 0 bases and the J gene lost 3 bases, with 18 bases spanning the gap. This chain's CDR3 is CSARDIGGKALYEQYF. CDR3 coding DNA: TGCAGTGCTAGAGATATCGGCGGGAAAGCTCTCTACGAGCAGTACTTC.

The rearrangement links TRBV6-1 to TRBJ1-5, with D hard to call. Germline lookup yields CDR1 MNHNS and CDR2 SASEGT. The CDR3 spans 16 residues. Trimming removed 0 bases from V and 6 bases from J, with 15 bases in between. This CDR3 is CASSEARLGKGQPQHF. The CDR3 nucleotides read TGTGCCAGCAGTGAAGCGCGCCTCGGTAAGGGTCAGCCCCAGCATTTT.

The chain recombines TRBV20-1 with TRBJ2-5, with TRBD2 matching 11 bases. Germline trimming cut 6 bases from V and 5 bases from J; bases unmatched to any gene: 5. This CDR3 is built from 13 residues. The germline CDR1 and CDR2 sequences are DFQATT and SNEGSKA (reference sequence). CDR3 in DNA: TGCAGTGCCCCCCGGACTAGCGGGGAGACCCAGTACTTC. This translates into CSAPRTSGETQYF.